Listed below are T cell receptor beta chains from one sample, sequenced in a study of blood T cell repertoires in COVID-19. Generated by immunoSEQ multiplex PCR, the TCRdb table keeps only in-frame clones and is missing some. The sample has under 200,000 clones, 87% seen once. Sequenced input: PBMCs or T cells enriched from blood (not recorded which). The receptor source for this set is a woman aged 45-60 years who had recovered from COVID-19. Both conserved end residues are part of each CDR3. The D gene is left open where the match is weak. Some rows have no size entry. The others give once, few or many, or a class for an expanded clone.

clone size,V gene,J gene,D gene,CDR3 protein,CDR3 DNA
NA,TRBV10-1,TRBJ2-1,TRBD1,CASSAGQGWNEQFF,TGCGCCAGCAGTGCTGGACAGGGGTGGAATGAGCAGTTCTTC
NA,TRBV3-1/TRBV3-2,TRBJ1-3,NA,CASSRSTALSGNTIYF,TGTGCCAGCAGTCGTTCGACAGCGCTCTCTGGAAACACCATATATTTT
NA,TRBV2,TRBJ2-3,NA,CASRVLVPETQYF,TGTGCCAGCAGGGTACTAGTCCCTGAAACGCAGTATTTT
NA,TRBV21-1,TRBJ1-5,NA,CASTSSRRGRQPQHF,TGTGCCAGCACCTCAAGTAGGCGGGGACGACAGCCCCAGCATTTT
NA,TRBV18,TRBJ2-5,NA,CASSPPAEETQYF,TGTGCCAGCTCACCACCCGCGGAAGAGACCCAGTACTTC
once,TRBV19,TRBJ2-1,NA,CASSIGQTVNEQFF,TGTGCCAGTAGTATTGGACAGACCGTCAATGAGCAGTTCTTC
NA,TRBV5-4,TRBJ2-7,NA,CASSLGGKSPYEQYF,TGTGCCAGCAGCTTGGGCGGGAAGAGTCCCTACGAGCAGTACTTC
NA,TRBV7-3,TRBJ2-7,TRBD1,CASSLTGTGTEQYF,TGTGCCAGCAGCTTGACCGGGACAGGGACCGAGCAGTACTTC
NA,TRBV19,TRBJ2-1,NA,CASSRTAYTYNEQFF,TGTGCCAGTAGCCGGACAGCGTATACCTACAATGAGCAGTTCTTC
NA,TRBV28,TRBJ2-7,TRBD1,CASNAPRTGFEQYF,TGTGCCAGCAATGCCCCCCGGACAGGTTTCGAGCAGTACTTC
NA,TRBV6-1,TRBJ1-6,NA,CASSERGSNNSPLHF,TGTGCCAGCAGTGAAAGGGGCAGTAATAATTCACCCCTCCACTTT
NA,TRBV5-1,TRBJ2-7,TRBD1,CASSLAGQGGSEQYF,TGCGCCAGCAGCTTGGCGGGACAGGGGGGTAGCGAGCAGTACTTC
NA,TRBV5-5,TRBJ1-3,NA,CASSLDRAGNTIYF,TGTGCCAGCAGCTTGGACAGGGCTGGAAACACCATATATTTT
NA,TRBV18,TRBJ2-7,TRBD1,CASSPGQGSYEQYF,TGTGCCAGCTCACCTGGACAGGGATCCTACGAGCAGTACTTC
NA,TRBV13,TRBJ2-7,TRBD1,CASSLVSRGTYEQYF,TGTGCCAGCAGCTTAGTTTCCAGGGGGACCTACGAGCAGTACTTC
NA,TRBV24-1,TRBJ2-1,NA,CATSDLGGIGLNEQFF,TGTGCCACCAGTGATTTGGGCGGGATCGGGCTCAATGAGCAGTTCTTC
NA,TRBV6-1,TRBJ1-6,NA,CASSDRPANNSPLHF,TGTGCCAGCAGTGACAGGCCGGCCAATAATTCACCCCTCCACTTT
once,TRBV6-5,TRBJ1-2,TRBD1,CASRGDRGNYGYTF,TGTGCCAGCAGGGGGGACAGGGGTAACTATGGCTACACCTTC
NA,TRBV5-6,TRBJ1-2,TRBD1,CASSLGTGHGHGYTF,TGTGCCAGCAGCTTGGGGACAGGGCATGGTCATGGCTACACCTTC
NA,TRBV11-2,TRBJ2-5,NA,CASSPSGGGGETQYF,TGTGCCAGCAGCCCAAGTGGGGGAGGGGGAGAGACCCAGTACTTC
few,TRBV2,TRBJ1-2,TRBD1,CASSLQGANYGYTF,TGTGCCAGCAGTTTACAGGGGGCAAACTATGGCTACACCTTC
NA,TRBV2,TRBJ2-7,TRBD1,CASSRQGQGYEQYF,TGTGCCAGCAGTAGACAGGGGCAGGGCTACGAGCAGTACTTC
NA,TRBV2,TRBJ1-4,NA,CATGGRDATNEKLFF,TGTGCCACGGGGGGAAGAGACGCAACTAATGAAAAACTGTTTTTT
NA,TRBV29-1,TRBJ1-1,NA,CSGDLGGNTEAFF,TGCAGCGGGGACCTCGGGGGGAACACTGAAGCTTTCTTT
NA,TRBV24-1,TRBJ2-1,NA,CATSDRSSLEQFF,TGTGCCACCAGTGATAGGAGTAGCCTTGAGCAGTTCTTC
NA,TRBV10-2,TRBJ2-1,TRBD2,CASRVAGPYNEQFF,TGCGCCAGCAGGGTAGCGGGGCCCTACAATGAGCAGTTCTTC
NA,TRBV7-2,TRBJ2-2,NA,CASSPTSTLANTGELFF,TGTGCCAGCAGTCCAACTAGCACCTTAGCGAACACCGGGGAGCTGTTTTTT
NA,TRBV6-5,TRBJ2-5,TRBD2,CASRETSGRETQYF,TGTGCCAGCAGGGAGACTAGCGGGAGGGAGACCCAGTACTTC
NA,TRBV15,TRBJ2-7,TRBD2,CATSSDLAGGGEQYF,TGTGCCACCAGCAGCGACCTAGCGGGAGGCGGCGAGCAGTACTTC
NA,TRBV30,TRBJ2-7,NA,CAWSRGGEQYF,TGTGCCTGGAGCCGGGGTGGCGAGCAGTACTTC
once,TRBV3-1/TRBV3-2,TRBJ2-1,TRBD1,CASSLNTGAEQFF,TGTGCCAGCAGCCTAAACACAGGGGCCGAGCAGTTCTTC
NA,TRBV3-1/TRBV3-2,TRBJ2-1,TRBD1,CASSPGVQGANEQFF,TGTGCCAGCAGCCCAGGGGTCCAGGGGGCCAATGAGCAGTTCTTC
NA,TRBV28,TRBJ1-2,NA,CASSPPMSYGYTF,TGTGCCAGCAGTCCCCCGATGAGCTATGGCTACACCTTC
NA,TRBV4-1,TRBJ2-3,NA,CASRKVAVPGGTDTQYF,TGCGCCAGCAGGAAGGTGGCAGTCCCGGGGGGCACAGATACGCAGTATTTT
NA,TRBV6-2/TRBV6-3,TRBJ1-6,NA,CASSLQGSYNSPLHF,TGTGCCAGCAGCTTACAGGGCTCCTATAATTCACCCCTCCACTTT
NA,TRBV20-1,TRBJ2-3,NA,CSARQDTQYF,TGCAGTGCTAGACAGGATACGCAGTATTTT
NA,TRBV29-1,TRBJ2-2,NA,CSVGSGNGELFF,TGCAGCGTTGGTTCCGGGAACGGGGAGCTGTTTTTT
NA,TRBV14,TRBJ2-3,TRBD1,CASRPTGGTDTQYF,TGTGCCAGCAGGCCGACAGGGGGGACAGATACGCAGTATTTT
NA,TRBV7-9,TRBJ1-1,TRBD1,CAGATGEAFF,TGTGCCGGGGCCACAGGGGAGGCTTTCTTT
NA,TRBV28,TRBJ2-7,TRBD1,CASIRGQGAYEQYF,TGTGCCAGCATCCGGGGACAGGGAGCCTACGAGCAGTACTTC
few,TRBV5-4,TRBJ1-2,TRBD1,CASSWGQEGYTF,TGTGCCAGCAGCTGGGGACAGGAGGGCTACACCTTC
few,TRBV12-5,TRBJ1-1,TRBD1,CATADRTNTEAFF,TGTGCTACCGCGGACAGGACAAACACTGAAGCTTTCTTT